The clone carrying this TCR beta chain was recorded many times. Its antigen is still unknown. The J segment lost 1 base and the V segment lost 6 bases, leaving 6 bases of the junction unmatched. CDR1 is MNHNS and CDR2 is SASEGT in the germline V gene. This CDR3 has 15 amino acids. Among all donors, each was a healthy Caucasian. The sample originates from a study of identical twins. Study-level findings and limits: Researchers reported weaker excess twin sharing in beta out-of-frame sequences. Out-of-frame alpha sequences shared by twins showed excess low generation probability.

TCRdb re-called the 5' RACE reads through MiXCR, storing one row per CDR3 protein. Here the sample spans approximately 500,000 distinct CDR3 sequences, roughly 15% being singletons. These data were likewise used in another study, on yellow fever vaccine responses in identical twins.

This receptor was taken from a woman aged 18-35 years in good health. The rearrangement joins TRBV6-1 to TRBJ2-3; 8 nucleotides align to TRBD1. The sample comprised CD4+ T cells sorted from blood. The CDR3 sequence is CASSRGQGGTDTQYF. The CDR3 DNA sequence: TGTGCCAGCAGCCGTGGACAGGGAGGCACAGATACGCAGTATTTT.